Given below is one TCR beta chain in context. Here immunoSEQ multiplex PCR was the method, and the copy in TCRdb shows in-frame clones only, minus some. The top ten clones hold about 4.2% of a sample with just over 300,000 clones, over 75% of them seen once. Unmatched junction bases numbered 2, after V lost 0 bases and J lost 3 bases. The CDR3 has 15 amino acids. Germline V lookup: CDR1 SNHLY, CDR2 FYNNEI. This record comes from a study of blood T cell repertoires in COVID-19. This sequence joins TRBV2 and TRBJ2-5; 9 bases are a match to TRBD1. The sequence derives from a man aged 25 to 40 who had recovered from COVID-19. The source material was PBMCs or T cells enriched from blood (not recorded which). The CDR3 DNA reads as TGTGCCAGCAGTGAAGCCGGGACAGGGAAAGAGACCCAGTACTTC. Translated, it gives CASSEAGTGKETQYF.